These 14 T cell receptor beta chains came from one sample sequenced in a study of blood T cell repertoires in COVID-19. Sequencing was performed with immunoSEQ multiplex PCR; in TCRdb, only in-frame clones are kept and a portion is missing. This sample carries 96,000 or so clones, roughly 89% of them seen once, and the ten largest clones take roughly 4.2%. Sequenced material: peripheral blood. The receptors originated from a human donor with COVID-19, enrolled during active disease. The donor label of this sample is uncertain.

CDR3 residues: CASQGQGDLGTGELFF. CDR3 nucleotides: TGCGCCAGCCAGGGACAGGGTGATCTTGGCACCGGGGAGCTGTTTTTT. This rearrangement joins TRBV4-1 to TRBJ2-2; 9 bases align to TRBD1. Germline loops: CDR1 MGHRA, CDR2 YSYEKL. The CDR3 sequence is 16 residues long. V shed 8 bases and J 4 bases; nucleotides not matched to a gene: 11.

The chain is built from TRBV19 and TRBJ1-3; D is ambiguous. Germline V gene data show CDR1 as LNHDA and CDR2 as SQIVND (reference sequence). The CDR3 consists of 13 residues. Trimming removed 10 bases from V and 0 bases from J, with 10 bases in between. CDR3 protein: CATTVASGNTIYF. In DNA, the CDR3 is TGTGCCACCACAGTTGCCTCTGGAAACACCATATATTTT.

The chain links TRBV6-5 to TRBJ2-1; 7 bases match TRBD1. The CDR3 length is 15 residues. J lost 7 bases, V lost 6 bases, and 12 bases had no gene match. Looked up from germline, CDR1 is MNHEY and CDR2 is SVGAGI. CDR3 residues: CASRAPGQLTNEQFF. CDR3 nucleotides: TGTGCCAGCAGAGCTCCGGGACAGTTAACGAATGAGCAGTTCTTC.

The chain employs TRBV7-3 and TRBJ1-6; no definite D call. Per germline, CDR1 SGHTA and CDR2 FQGTGA. Trimming left V 4 bases short and J 6 bases short, with 13 bases between. The CDR3 loop spans 15 amino acids. CDR3 bases: TGTGCCAGCAGCTCGACCGGGAGGAGTAATTCACCCCTCCACTTT. Translation gives CASSSTGRSNSPLHF. Full variable domain (rest looked up from reference TRBV7-3 and TRBJ1-6): GAGVSQTPSNKVTEKGKYVELRCDPISGHTALYWYRQSLGQGPEFLIYFQGTGAADDSGLPNDRFFAVRPEGSVSTLKIQRTERGDSAVYLCASSSTGRSNSPLHFGNGTRLTVT.

The chain couples TRBV9 to TRBJ2-6; 9 bases line up with TRBD2. V lost 2 bases to trimming and J lost 0 bases; unmatched junction nucleotides: 3. There are 17 residues in the CDR3. Germline-derived CDR1 and CDR2 are SGDLS and YYNGEE. The CDR3 loop is CASSVSAGGSGANVLTF. The DNA of the CDR3 is TGTGCCAGCAGCGTCTCAGCGGGAGGCTCTGGGGCCAACGTCCTGACTTTC. Together with reference TRBV9 and TRBJ2-6, the CDR3 gives the full variable domain: DSGVTQTPKHLITATGQRVTLRCSPRSGDLSVYWYQQSLDQGLQFLIQYYNGEERAKGNILERFSAQQFPDLHSELNLSSLELGDSALYFCASSVSAGGSGANVLTFGAGSRLTVL.

The table lists this clone with a few counts. This chain uses TRBV28 with TRBJ1-1, with D perhaps matching TRBD1 (6 bases). CDR1 and CDR2 (germline): MDHEN, SYDVKM. V gave up 2 bases and J gave up 4 bases, with 8 bases separating them. This CDR3 region has 13 residues. The DNA of the CDR3 is TGTGCCAGCAGTTTAGGGGGCCCCACTGAAGCTTTCTTT. This translates into CASSLGGPTEAFF.

The CDR3 region is CASRARTESFYEQYF. The CDR3 DNA reads TGTGCCAGTAGGGCTCGGACAGAGTCCTTTTACGAGCAGTACTTC. The V gene is TRBV19, the J gene TRBJ2-7, with D possibly TRBD1 on 6 matching bases. Looked up from germline, CDR1 is LNHDA and CDR2 is SQIVND (reference sequence). This CDR3 region has 15 residues. Between the trimmed V and J ends, which lost 6 bases and 4 bases, there was a span of 19 bases.

V and J are TRBV20-1 and TRBJ2-5; possibly TRBD1 for D (5 bases). Germline V gene data show CDR1 as DFQATT and CDR2 as SNEGSKA (reference sequence). The V end lost 4 bases, the J end lost 9 bases, and 15 bases lay between the germline ends. The CDR3 consists of 12 residues. The CDR3 region has the DNA TGCAGTGCTATTGAGCAGGGTAAGGCCCAGTACTTC. It is translated as CSAIEQGKAQYF.

The chain joins TRBV24-1 to TRBJ2-1; TRBD2 matches at 11 bases. The CDR3 runs 18 residues. Trimming removed 5 bases from V and 2 bases from J; junction bases left unmatched: 10. Germline V gene sequence: CDR1 KGHDR, CDR2 SFDVKD. The CDR3 is CATSATETGLAAYNEQFF. The CDR3 DNA reads TGTGCCACCAGTGCCACGGAGACGGGACTAGCGGCCTACAATGAGCAGTTCTTC.

This chain connects TRBV12-3 or TRBV12-4 to TRBJ2-7; a possible D gene is TRBD1 (5 bases). The CDR3 is made up of 13 amino acids. The V end lost 5 bases, the J end lost 3 bases, and 11 bases lay between the germline ends. CDR3 nucleotide sequence: TGTGCCAGCAGTAAACAGGACGGCTACGAGCAGTACTTC. It codes for CASSKQDGYEQYF.

This sequence joins TRBV5-1 and TRBJ2-1; 7 bases are shared with TRBD1. The J segment lost 6 bases and the V segment lost 0 bases, leaving 6 bases of the junction unmatched. CDR1 is SGHRS and CDR2 is YFSETQ in the germline V gene. The CDR3 is made up of 15 amino acids. The CDR3 here is CASSLVSDRTNEQFF. DNA of the CDR3: TGCGCCAGCAGCTTGGTATCGGACAGGACCAATGAGCAGTTCTTC.

The chain employs TRBV28 and TRBJ1-5, with no clear D. This CDR3 has 12 amino acids. Between the trimmed V and J ends, which lost 5 bases and 6 bases, there was a span of 8 bases. CDR1 MDHEN and CDR2 SYDVKM come from the germline V gene. CDR3 DNA sequence: TGTGCCAGCAGTATTCTAGGTCAGCCCCAGCATTTT. Amino acids: CASSILGQPQHF. Full variable domain (outside the CDR3, taken from reference TRBV28 and TRBJ1-5): DVKVTQSSRYLVKRTGEKVFLECVQDMDHENMFWYRQDPGLGLRLIYFSYDVKMKEKGDIPEGYSVSREKKERFSLILESASTNQTSMYLCASSILGQPQHFGDGTRLSIL.

The chain uses TRBV30 and TRBJ2-7, with TRBD1 matching over 7 bases. J was trimmed by 5 bases and V by 3 bases; bases with no gene match: 7. Germline V CDR1 and CDR2: GTSNPN, SVGIG (reference sequence). The CDR3 is 13 residues long. The CDR3, as DNA: TGTGCCTGGAGGCGGACAGGAACCCACGAGCAGTACTTC. This encodes CAWRRTGTHEQYF.

The chain is built from TRBV2 and TRBJ1-5; D call uncertain. This CDR3 has 13 amino acids. The V end was cut by 7 bases, the J end by 4 bases, with 11 bases between. Germline V gene sequence: CDR1 SNHLY, CDR2 FYNNEI. CDR3: CASTTTNNQPQHF. CDR3 sequence (DNA): TGTGCCAGCACCACAACGAATAATCAGCCCCAGCATTTT.